The 9 T cell receptor beta chains below were found in one sample sequenced in a study of blood T cell repertoires in COVID-19. The protocol was immunoSEQ multiplex PCR, while the TCRdb copy is restricted to in-frame clones and leaves out a portion. The sample holds about 70,000 clones; around 84% are singletons and the top ten take approximately 0.8%. Sequencing was done on a sample of peripheral blood. These receptors all come from a woman aged 70-85 years with acute or convalescent COVID-19.

The chain carries TRBV6-5 and TRBJ2-5; TRBD2 matches 8 bases. Per the germline V gene, CDR1 is MNHEY and CDR2 is SVGAGI. The length of the CDR3 is 15 residues. V was clipped by 0 bases and J by 2 bases; unmatched bases: 2. The CDR3 DNA reads as TGTGCCAGCAGTTACTCGCCTAGCGGGCAAGAGACCCAGTACTTC. Its translation is CASSYSPSGQETQYF.

The CDR3 coding sequence is TGTGCCAGCAGTGAAGTCCTAGCGGGGCAGGCTCGCACAGATACGCAGTATTTT. This sequence encodes CASSEVLAGQARTDTQYF. The chain links TRBV2 to TRBJ2-3; 9 bases line up with TRBD2. The CDR3 length is 18 residues. Germline V lookup: CDR1 SNHLY, CDR2 FYNNEI. Trimming cost V 1 base and J 1 base; bases outside gene matches: 9.

This clone was seen a handful of times. This rearrangement joins TRBV3-1 (or the pseudogene TRBV3-2) to TRBJ1-1; 9 bases are shared with TRBD1. Trimming removed 5 bases from V and 2 bases from J; junction bases left unmatched: 3. This CDR3 contains 14 residues. Germline CDR1 is LGHDT and CDR2 is YNNKEL (reference sequence). CDR3 sequence reads: CASSKQGANTEAFF. CDR3 nucleotide sequence: TGTGCCAGCAGCAAACAGGGGGCCAACACTGAAGCTTTCTTT.

The V call is TRBV18, the J call TRBJ2-1; 9 nucleotides match TRBD1. Germline V gene lookup returns CDR1 KGHSH and CDR2 LQKENI. There are 16 residues in the CDR3. Germline trimming cut 4 bases from V and 8 bases from J; bases unmatched to any gene: 12. The CDR3 DNA reads as TGTGCCAGCTCACGATTAGGGACAGGGAGTGACGATGAGCAGTTCTTC. This codes for CASSRLGTGSDDEQFF.

In this sample, this clone turned up a few times. The rearrangement joins TRBV30 to TRBJ1-1; weak D call: TRBD1 (5 bases). This CDR3 spans 14 amino acids. V lost 2 bases and J 1 base, leaving 11 bases between the germline ends. Germline V gene data show CDR1 as GTSNPN and CDR2 as SVGIG (reference sequence). As DNA, the CDR3 is TGTGCCTGGAGTTGGGGGGGTGCGAACACTGAAGCTTTCTTT. Encoded protein: CAWSWGGANTEAFF.

V gene TRBV5-1 combines with J gene TRBJ2-5; TRBD1 aligns across 7 bases. The CDR3 is made up of 15 amino acids. Germline CDR1 is SGHRS and CDR2 is YFSETQ. The junction had 4 bases not matched to a gene; V was cut back by 0 bases and J by 2 bases. The CDR3 nucleotides are TGCGCCAGCAGCTTGGACTGGGACAGTCAAGAGACCCAGTACTTC. Protein: CASSLDWDSQETQYF. The complete variable domain, with remaining parts taken from reference TRBV5-1 and TRBJ2-5, reads KAGVTQTPRYLIKTRGQQVTLSCSPISGHRSVSWYQQTPGQGLQFLFEYFSETQRNKGNFPGRFSGRQFSNSRSEMNVSTLELGDSALYLCASSLDWDSQETQYFGPGTRLLVL.

CDR3: CAGTGGYGYTF. The CDR3 DNA reads TGTGCCGGGACAGGGGGCTATGGCTACACCTTC. The rearrangement joins TRBV6-6 to TRBJ1-2; 11 bases are a match to TRBD1. J gave up 4 bases and V 11 bases, and 0 bases lay outside the gene matches. The germline V gene encodes CDR1 MNHNY and CDR2 SVGAGI (reference sequence). This CDR3 has 11 residues.

This clone was recorded a few times. V and J are TRBV18 and TRBJ1-2; perhaps TRBD1 as D (6 bases). Trimming pared 2 bases from V and 1 base from J, leaving 8 bases between. Germline V CDR1 and CDR2: KGHSH, LQKENI. This CDR3 spans 14 amino acids. The CDR3 nucleotides are TGTGCCAGCTCACCAGGGGGCGGTAACTATGGCTACACCTTC. This codes for CASSPGGGNYGYTF.

The chain links TRBV4-3 to TRBJ1-2; D perhaps matches TRBD1 (6 bases). The V gene's germline CDR1 is LGHNA and CDR2 YSLEER. The CDR3 length is 14 residues. The V gene lost 3 bases and the J gene lost 4 bases, with 12 bases spanning the gap. CDR3 coding DNA: TGCGCCAGCAGCCACCGGACAGTTACCTATGGCTACACCTTC. Translation: CASSHRTVTYGYTF.